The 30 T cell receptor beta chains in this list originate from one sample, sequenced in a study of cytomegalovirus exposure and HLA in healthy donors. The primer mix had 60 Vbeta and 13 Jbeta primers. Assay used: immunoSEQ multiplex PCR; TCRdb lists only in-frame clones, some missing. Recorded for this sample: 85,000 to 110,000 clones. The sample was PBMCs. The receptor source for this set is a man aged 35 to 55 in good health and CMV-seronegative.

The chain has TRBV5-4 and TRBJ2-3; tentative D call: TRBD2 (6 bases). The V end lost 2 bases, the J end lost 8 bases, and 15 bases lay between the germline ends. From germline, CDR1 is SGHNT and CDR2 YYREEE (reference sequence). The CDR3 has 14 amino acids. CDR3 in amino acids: CASSLQTSQGTQYF. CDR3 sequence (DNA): TGTGCCAGCAGCTTACAGACTAGTCAGGGTACGCAGTATTTT.

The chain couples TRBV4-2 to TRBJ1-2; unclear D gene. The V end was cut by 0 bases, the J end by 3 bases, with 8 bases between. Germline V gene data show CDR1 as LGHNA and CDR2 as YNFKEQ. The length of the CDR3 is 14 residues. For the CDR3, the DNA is TGTGCCAGCAGCCAAGATCTGGCAGACTATGGCTACACCTTC. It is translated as CASSQDLADYGYTF.

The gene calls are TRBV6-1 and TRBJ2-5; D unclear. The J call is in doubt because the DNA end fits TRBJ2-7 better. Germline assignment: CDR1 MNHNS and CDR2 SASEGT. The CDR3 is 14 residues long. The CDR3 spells CASSSQRKHYEQYF. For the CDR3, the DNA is TGTGCCAGCAGTTCGCAGAGAAAGCACTACGAGCAGTACTTC.

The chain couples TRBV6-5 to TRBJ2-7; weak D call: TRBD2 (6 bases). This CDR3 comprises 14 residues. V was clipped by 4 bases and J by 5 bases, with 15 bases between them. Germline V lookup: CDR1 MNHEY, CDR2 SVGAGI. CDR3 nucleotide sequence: TGTGCCAGCAGTTCCCCGGGAGAGGCCCACGAGCAGTACTTC. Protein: CASSSPGEAHEQYF.

CDR3 DNA sequence: TGTGCCAGCAGCCCCCTTTCCGGGACTAGCGGGGTCCGGGGAGAGCAGTACTTC. Translating it yields CASSPLSGTSGVRGEQYF. J is TRBJ2-7 and V is TRBV5-4; 13 nucleotides match TRBD2. There are 18 residues in the CDR3. The trim removed 4 bases at V and 7 bases at J, leaving 17 bases unmatched. Germline V lookup: CDR1 SGHNT, CDR2 YYREEE (reference sequence).

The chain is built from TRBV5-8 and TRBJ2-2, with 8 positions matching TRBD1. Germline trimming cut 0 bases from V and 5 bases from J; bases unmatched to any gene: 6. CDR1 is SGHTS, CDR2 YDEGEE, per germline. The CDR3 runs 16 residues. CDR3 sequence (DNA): TGTGCCAGCAGCTTGGGGACAGGGACGTATACCGGGGAGCTGTTTTTT. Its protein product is CASSLGTGTYTGELFF.

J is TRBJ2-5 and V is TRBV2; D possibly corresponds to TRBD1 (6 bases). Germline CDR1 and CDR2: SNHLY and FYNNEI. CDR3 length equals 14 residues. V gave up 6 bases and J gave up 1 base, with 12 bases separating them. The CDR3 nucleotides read TGTGCCAGCAGCGTAACAGGGTTCCAAGAGACCCAGTACTTC. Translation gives CASSVTGFQETQYF.

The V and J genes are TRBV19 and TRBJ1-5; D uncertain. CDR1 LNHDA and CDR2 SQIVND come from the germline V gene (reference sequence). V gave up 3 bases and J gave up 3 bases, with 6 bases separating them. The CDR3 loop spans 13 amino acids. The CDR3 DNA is TGTGCCAGTAGTATCCCGGTCAATCAGCCCCAGCATTTT. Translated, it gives CASSIPVNQPQHF.

CDR3 sequence reads: CASTTRAGGSTEAFF. In DNA, the CDR3 is TGTGCCAGCACCACAAGGGCAGGGGGCTCCACTGAAGCTTTCTTT. The rearrangement uses TRBV7-2 and TRBJ1-1, with TRBD1 identical over 8 bases. The CDR3 has 15 amino acids. Trimming at V came to 7 bases and at J to 4 bases, leaving 11 bases not matched to a gene. In germline, CDR1 is SGHTA, CDR2 FQGNSA.

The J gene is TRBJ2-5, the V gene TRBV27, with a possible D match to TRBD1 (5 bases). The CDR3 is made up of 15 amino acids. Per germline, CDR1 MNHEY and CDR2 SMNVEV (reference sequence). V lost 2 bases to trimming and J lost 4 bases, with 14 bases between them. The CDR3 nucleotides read TGTGCCAGCAGTTTAGGCAGGGCAAGGTTAGAGACCCAGTACTTC. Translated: CASSLGRARLETQYF.

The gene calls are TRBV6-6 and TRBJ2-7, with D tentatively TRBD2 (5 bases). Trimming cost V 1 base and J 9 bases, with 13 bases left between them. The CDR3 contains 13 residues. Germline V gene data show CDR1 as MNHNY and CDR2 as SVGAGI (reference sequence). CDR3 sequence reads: CASSYLDGGGQYF. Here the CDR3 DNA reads TGTGCCAGCAGTTACTTGGACGGAGGCGGGCAGTACTTC.

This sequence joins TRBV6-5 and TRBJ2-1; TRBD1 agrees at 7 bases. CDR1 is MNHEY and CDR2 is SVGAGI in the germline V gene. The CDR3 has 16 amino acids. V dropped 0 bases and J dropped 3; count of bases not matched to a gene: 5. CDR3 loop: CASSYSWGQFYNEQFF. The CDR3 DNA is TGTGCCAGCAGTTACTCATGGGGACAGTTCTACAATGAGCAGTTCTTC.

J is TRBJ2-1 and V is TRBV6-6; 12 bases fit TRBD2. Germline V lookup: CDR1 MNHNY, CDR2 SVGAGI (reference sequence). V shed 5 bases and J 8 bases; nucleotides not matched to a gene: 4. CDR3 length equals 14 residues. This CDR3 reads CASSASGRADEQFF. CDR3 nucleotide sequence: TGTGCCAGCAGTGCTAGCGGGAGGGCGGATGAGCAGTTCTTC.

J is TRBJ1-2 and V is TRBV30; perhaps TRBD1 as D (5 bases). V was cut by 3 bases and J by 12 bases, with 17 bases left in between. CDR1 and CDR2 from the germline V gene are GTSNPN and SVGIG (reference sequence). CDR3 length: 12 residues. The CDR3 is CAWRRGGGDNTF. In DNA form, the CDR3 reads TGTGCCTGGAGGCGGGGTGGGGGGGATAACACCTTC. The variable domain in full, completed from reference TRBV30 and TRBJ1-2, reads SQTIHQWPATLVQPVGSPLSLECTVEGTSNPNLYWYRQAAGRGLQLLFYSVGIGQISSEVPQNLSASRPQDRQFILSSKKLLLSDSGFYLCAWRRGGGDNTFGSGTRLTVV.

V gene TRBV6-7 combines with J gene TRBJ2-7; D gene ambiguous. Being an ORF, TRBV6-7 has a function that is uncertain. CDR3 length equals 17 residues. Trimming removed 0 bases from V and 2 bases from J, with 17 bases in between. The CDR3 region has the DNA TGTGCCAGCAGTTACTCTGACCCCCGAATTAGCCCCTACGAGCAGTACTTC. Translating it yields CASSYSDPRISPYEQYF.

Here the CDR3 reads CASSHHNEQFF. CDR3 sequence (DNA): TGTGCCAGCAGTCATCACAATGAGCAGTTCTTC. The chain carries TRBV6-6 and TRBJ2-1; D remains ambiguous. There are 11 residues in the CDR3. In germline, CDR1 is MNHNY, CDR2 SVGAGI (reference sequence). V was trimmed by 5 bases and J by 5 bases, leaving 4 bases between them.

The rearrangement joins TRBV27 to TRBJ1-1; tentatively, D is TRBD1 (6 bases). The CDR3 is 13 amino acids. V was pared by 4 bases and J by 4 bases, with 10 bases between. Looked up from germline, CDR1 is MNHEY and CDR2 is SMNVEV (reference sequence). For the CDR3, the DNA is TGTGCCAGCAGTTCGTCAGGGGCCACTGAAGCTTTCTTT. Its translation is CASSSSGATEAFF.

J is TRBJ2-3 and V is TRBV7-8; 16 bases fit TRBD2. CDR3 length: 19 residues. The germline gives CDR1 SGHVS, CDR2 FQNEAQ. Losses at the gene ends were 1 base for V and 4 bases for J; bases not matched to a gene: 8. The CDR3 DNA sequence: TGTGCCAGCAGCTTAGGGTGGGGACTAGCGGGAGGGCGTTCAGATACGCAGTATTTT. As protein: CASSLGWGLAGGRSDTQYF.

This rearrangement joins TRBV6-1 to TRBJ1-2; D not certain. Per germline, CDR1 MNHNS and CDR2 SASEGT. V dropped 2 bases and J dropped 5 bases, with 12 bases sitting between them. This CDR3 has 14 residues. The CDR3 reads CASSETITTYGYTF. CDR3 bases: TGTGCCAGCAGTGAAACCATTACTACATATGGCTACACCTTC.

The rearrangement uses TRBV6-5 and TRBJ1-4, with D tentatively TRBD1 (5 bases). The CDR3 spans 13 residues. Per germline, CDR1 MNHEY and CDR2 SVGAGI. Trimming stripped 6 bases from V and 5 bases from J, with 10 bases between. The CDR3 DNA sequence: TGTGCCAGCAGAACAGGCCCAAATGAAAAACTGTTTTTT. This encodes CASRTGPNEKLFF.

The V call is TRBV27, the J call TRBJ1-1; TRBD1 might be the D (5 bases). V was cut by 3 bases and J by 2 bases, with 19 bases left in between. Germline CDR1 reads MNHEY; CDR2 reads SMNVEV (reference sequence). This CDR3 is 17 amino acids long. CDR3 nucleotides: TGTGCCAGCAGTTTCCTTGGGGCCAGGCGAGCTAACACTGAAGCTTTCTTT. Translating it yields CASSFLGARRANTEAFF.

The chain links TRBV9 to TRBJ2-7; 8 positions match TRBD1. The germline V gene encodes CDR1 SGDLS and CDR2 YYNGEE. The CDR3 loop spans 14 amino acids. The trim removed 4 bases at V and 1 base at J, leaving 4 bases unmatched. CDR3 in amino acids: CASSTRTGSYEQYF. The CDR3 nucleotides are TGTGCCAGCAGCACTCGGACAGGGTCCTACGAGCAGTACTTC.

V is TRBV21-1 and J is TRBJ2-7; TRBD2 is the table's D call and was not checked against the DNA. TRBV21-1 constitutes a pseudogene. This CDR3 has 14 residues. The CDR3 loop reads CASLSGDPPYEQYF. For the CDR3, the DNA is TGTGCCAGCCTCTCGGGGGACCCTCCCTACGAGCAGTACTTC.

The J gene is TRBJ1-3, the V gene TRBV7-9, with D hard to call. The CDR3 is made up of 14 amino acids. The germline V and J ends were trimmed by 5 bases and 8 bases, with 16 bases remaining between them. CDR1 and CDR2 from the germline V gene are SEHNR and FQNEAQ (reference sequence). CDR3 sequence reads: CASSQAGLSDTIYF. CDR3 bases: TGTGCCAGCAGCCAAGCCGGTCTCAGCGACACCATATATTTT.

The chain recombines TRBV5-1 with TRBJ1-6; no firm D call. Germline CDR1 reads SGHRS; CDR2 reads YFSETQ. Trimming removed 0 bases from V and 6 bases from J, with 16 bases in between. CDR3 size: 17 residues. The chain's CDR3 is CASSLDRGSELNSPLHF. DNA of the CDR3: TGCGCCAGCAGCTTGGATCGAGGATCTGAACTTAATTCACCCCTCCACTTT.

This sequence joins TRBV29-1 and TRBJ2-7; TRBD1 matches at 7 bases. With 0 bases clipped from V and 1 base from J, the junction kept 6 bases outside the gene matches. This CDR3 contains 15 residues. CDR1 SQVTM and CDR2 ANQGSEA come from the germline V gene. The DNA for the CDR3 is TGCAGCGTTGAAGATGACAGGGCAGCGTCCTACGAGCAGTACTTC. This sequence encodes CSVEDDRAASYEQYF.

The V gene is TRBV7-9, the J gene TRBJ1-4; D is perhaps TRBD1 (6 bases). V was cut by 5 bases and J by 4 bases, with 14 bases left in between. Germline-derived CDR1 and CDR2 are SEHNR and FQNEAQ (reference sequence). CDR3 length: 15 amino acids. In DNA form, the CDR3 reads TGTGCCAGCAGCCCAACTGGGGGCCTTAATGAAAAACTGTTTTTT. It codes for CASSPTGGLNEKLFF.

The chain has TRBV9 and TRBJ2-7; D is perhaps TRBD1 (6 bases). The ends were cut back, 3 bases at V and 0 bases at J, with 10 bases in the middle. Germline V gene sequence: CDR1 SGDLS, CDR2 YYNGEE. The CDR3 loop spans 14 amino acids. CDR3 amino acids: CASSDGQNSYEQYF. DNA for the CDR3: TGTGCCAGCAGCGACGGACAGAACTCCTACGAGCAGTACTTC.

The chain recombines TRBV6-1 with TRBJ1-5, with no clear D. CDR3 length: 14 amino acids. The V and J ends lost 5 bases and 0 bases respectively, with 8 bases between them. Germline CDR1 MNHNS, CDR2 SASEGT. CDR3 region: CASSSLNSNQPQHF. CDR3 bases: TGTGCCAGCAGTTCCTTAAATAGCAATCAGCCCCAGCATTTT.

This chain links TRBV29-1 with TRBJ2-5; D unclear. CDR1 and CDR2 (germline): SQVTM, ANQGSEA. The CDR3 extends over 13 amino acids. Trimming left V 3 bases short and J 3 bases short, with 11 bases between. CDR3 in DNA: TGCAGCGTTGATTATTATGTAGAAGAGACCCAGTACTTC. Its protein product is CSVDYYVEETQYF.